The 2 T cell receptor beta chains reported below all come from one sample, sequenced in a study of shared clonotypes between healthy human individuals (dated by TCRdb to about 2020). To prepare the library, the immunoSEQ multiplex PCR assay was applied. TCRdb obtained this table from immuneACCESS and retained in-frame rearrangements with V and J assigned. These tables miss some clones; where compared with another copy, unresolved V genes account for less than half of the shortfall, and the remainder is unexplained. The sample profile shows 2.3 million or so clones; approximately 95% of them were found once. About 0.39% of the sample comes from the top ten. Sequenced: naive CD4+ T cells from PBMCs. Explained via the paper, the cell subset or site label denotes: CD45RA+ positively selected. These receptors were collected from a young man in good health. Some clones in this sample may be carry-over from other donors' samples.

The V gene is TRBV5-4, the J gene TRBJ2-5; 10 bases fit TRBD2. This CDR3 has 15 amino acids. The V gene end was trimmed by 5 bases and the J gene end by 3 bases; junction bases not matched to a gene: 7. CDR1 is SGHNT, CDR2 YYREEE, per germline (reference sequence). The CDR3 nucleotides are TGTGCCAGCAGACCGCTAGCGGGAGACAAAGAGACCCAGTACTTC. Protein sequence: CASRPLAGDKETQYF. The full variable domain, in which reference TRBV5-4 and TRBJ2-5 provide the parts outside the CDR3, is ETGVTQSPTHLIKTRGQQVTLRCSSQSGHNTVSWYQQALGQGPQFIFQYYREEENGRGNFPPRFSGLQFPNYSSELNVNALELDDSALYLCASRPLAGDKETQYFGPGTRLLVL.

The chain joins TRBV7-2 to TRBJ1-1, with D maybe TRBD1 (5 bases). The germline V gene encodes CDR1 SGHTA and CDR2 FQGNSA. CDR3 size: 15 residues. V lost 2 bases to trimming and J lost 6 bases, with 16 bases between them. The CDR3 loop reads CASSLRAGGGAEAFF. CDR3 DNA sequence: TGTGCCAGCAGCTTACGGGCGGGGGGTGGCGCTGAAGCTTTCTTT.